Listed here are 16 T cell receptor beta chains from one sample, sequenced in a study of shared clonotypes between healthy human individuals. Sequenced by immunoSEQ multiplex PCR; TCRdb stores in-frame clones only, minus some. The repertoire has 2 million to 2.5 million clones, approximately 96% of them found once; the top ten carry about 0.13%. Material: naive CD4+ T cells sorted from blood. The subset is: CD45RA+ positively selected. The receptors here all came from a young man in good health.

This chain links TRBV11-2 with TRBJ2-7; D is possibly TRBD1 or TRBD2 (7 bases each). This CDR3 spans 14 amino acids. V was pared by 5 bases and J by 1 base, with 12 bases between. Per the germline V gene, CDR1 is SGHAT and CDR2 is FQNNGV. CDR3 region: CASSRQGGSYEQYF. The CDR3 DNA reads TGTGCCAGCAGCCGGCAGGGGGGGTCCTACGAGCAGTACTTC.

The chain couples TRBV5-4 to TRBJ1-1, with 7 positions matching TRBD1. V was clipped by 4 bases and J by 1 base; unmatched bases: 7. In germline, CDR1 is SGHNT, CDR2 YYREEE (reference sequence). The CDR3 length is 15 residues. The DNA of the CDR3 is TGTGCCAGCAGCAGTAGGGGGCCTTCGAACACTGAAGCTTTCTTT. It translates to CASSSRGPSNTEAFF.

V usage is TRBV10-3 and J usage is TRBJ2-3; the D is unclear. V was trimmed by 5 bases and J by 2 bases, leaving 5 bases between them. Germline CDR1 ENHRY, CDR2 SYGVKD. This CDR3 is built from 12 residues. The CDR3 here is CAISPTTDTQYF. The CDR3 region has the DNA TGTGCCATCAGTCCGACCACAGATACGCAGTATTTT.

Comment on this clone: The junction differs from germline at one of its ends, possibly a read error. The DNA of the CDR3 is TGTGCTAGCAACCCTTCCTTCTGCGGGGATTACAATGAGCAGTTCTTC. Protein: CASNPSFCGDYNEQFF. The chain is built from TRBV7-7 and TRBJ2-1, with TRBD2 as a possible D gene (6 bases). Germline loops: CDR1 SSHAT, CDR2 FNYEAQ (reference sequence). The CDR3 contains 16 residues.

Here the CDR3 DNA reads TGTGCCAGCAGCTTAGATGAGGGCGATCCCGCCGGCTACACCTTC. Its protein is CASSLDEGDPAGYTF. This chain joins TRBV7-9 and TRBJ1-2; D unresolved. This CDR3 has 15 amino acids. Trimming removed 1 base from V and 8 bases from J, with 17 bases in between. CDR1 and CDR2 from the germline V gene are SEHNR and FQNEAQ (reference sequence).

The V call is TRBV6-6, the J call TRBJ2-7; D may be TRBD2 (6 bases). This CDR3 has 11 residues. The V end was cut by 11 bases, the J end by 3 bases, with 11 bases between. Looked up from germline, CDR1 is MNHNY and CDR2 is SVGAGI (reference sequence). For the CDR3, the DNA is TGTGCCCTCGGGAGCGGCTACGAGCAGTACTTC. Translated: CALGSGYEQYF.

The gene calls are TRBV4-3 and TRBJ2-1; weak D call: TRBD1 (6 bases). Trimming left V 3 bases short and J 6 bases short, with 15 bases between. Looked up from germline, CDR1 is LGHNA and CDR2 is YSLEER. This CDR3 spans 15 amino acids. The DNA of the CDR3 is TGCGCCAGCAGCCAGGGGGCTCAGGACGGCAATGAGCAGTTCTTC. Translated, it gives CASSQGAQDGNEQFF.

As for this clone: The sample has other DNA sequences that encode this CDR3 too. The V call is TRBV5-1, the J call TRBJ2-3, with 7 bases identical to TRBD2. CDR3 size: 16 residues. The germline CDR1 and CDR2 sequences are SGHRS and YFSETQ. The V gene end was trimmed by 4 bases and the J gene end by 0 bases; junction bases not matched to a gene: 8. CDR3 bases: TGCGCCAGCAGCCCCAGACTAGCCTCTAGCACAGATACGCAGTATTTT. Amino acids: CASSPRLASSTDTQYF.

This chain connects TRBV9 to TRBJ2-3; the D is unclear. The length of the CDR3 is 15 residues. Between the trimmed V and J ends, which lost 4 bases and 2 bases, there was a span of 14 bases. The germline CDR1 and CDR2 sequences are SGDLS and YYNGEE. The CDR3 loop reads CASSQSPYFTDTQYF. The CDR3 DNA sequence: TGTGCCAGCAGCCAAAGTCCATACTTCACAGATACGCAGTATTTT. Supplemented by reference TRBV9 and TRBJ2-3, the full variable domain reads DSGVTQTPKHLITATGQRVTLRCSPRSGDLSVYWYQQSLDQGLQFLIQYYNGEERAKGNILERFSAQQFPDLHSELNLSSLELGDSALYFCASSQSPYFTDTQYFGPGTRLTVL.

The chain uses TRBV27 and TRBJ1-4, with D perhaps TRBD1 (5 bases). Per germline, CDR1 MNHEY and CDR2 SMNVEV (reference sequence). This CDR3 has 14 amino acids. V was clipped by 4 bases and J by 8 bases, with 14 bases between them. The CDR3 DNA sequence: TGTGCCAGCAGTTCCCCTCTTCGGGGGGAAAAACTGTTTTTT. This codes for CASSSPLRGEKLFF. Using reference TRBV27 and TRBJ1-4 for the parts outside the CDR3, the full variable domain is EAQVTQNPRYLITVTGKKLTVTCSQNMNHEYMSWYRQDPGLGLRQIYYSMNVEVTDKGDVPEGYKVSRKEKRNFPLILESPSPNQTSLYFCASSSPLRGEKLFFGSGTQLSVL.

V and J are TRBV6-5 and TRBJ2-1, with 13 positions matching TRBD2. Germline values: CDR1 MNHEY, CDR2 SVGAGI. Trimming at V came to 10 bases and at J to 8 bases, leaving 5 bases not matched to a gene. CDR3 length: 13 amino acids. CDR3 protein: CATRLAGGHEQFF. DNA of the CDR3: TGTGCCACCAGACTAGCGGGAGGCCATGAGCAGTTCTTC.

The J gene is TRBJ1-2, the V gene TRBV10-3; D might be TRBD1 (6 bases). From germline, CDR1 is ENHRY and CDR2 SYGVKD. The CDR3 runs 14 residues. V was trimmed by 7 bases and J by 7 bases, leaving 19 bases between them. The CDR3 nucleotides read TGTGCCATCAACCGGGAGGGGGAAGGGAGTGGCTACACCTTC. Its translation is CAINREGEGSGYTF.

As concerns this clone: One end of the junction fails to match germline, which may point to a read error. The chain joins TRBV10-3 to TRBJ2-7, with 9 bases lining up with TRBD1. Germline assignment: CDR1 ENHRY and CDR2 SYGVKD. This CDR3 spans 18 amino acids. The CDR3 nucleotides read TGTGCCAGCAGTTTTTCGTTTGGGGGGACAGGGTCGTCCTACGAGCAGTACTTC. It specifies CASSFSFGGTGSSYEQYF.

This rearrangement joins TRBV6-5 to TRBJ2-2, with 9 bases fitting TRBD1. The CDR3 sequence is 14 residues long. Germline CDR1 is MNHEY and CDR2 is SVGAGI. The junction had 3 bases not matched to a gene; V was cut back by 6 bases and J by 4 bases. CDR3 nucleotides: TGTGCCAGCAGACCGACAGGGGGCACCGGGGAGCTGTTTTTT. Protein sequence: CASRPTGGTGELFF.

This clone was detected once. The chain carries TRBV2 and TRBJ2-7; 7 nucleotides agree with TRBD2. The trim removed 7 bases at V and 1 base at J, leaving 7 bases unmatched. The CDR3 sequence is 14 residues long. Germline-derived CDR1 and CDR2 are SNHLY and FYNNEI. The CDR3 loop is CASNGGVLSYEQYF. For the CDR3, the DNA is TGTGCCAGCAATGGGGGGGTTTTATCCTACGAGCAGTACTTC.

The gene calls are TRBV19 and TRBJ2-2, with a weak D call TRBD1 (6 bases). The length of the CDR3 is 15 residues. In germline, CDR1 is LNHDA, CDR2 SQIVND (reference sequence). The V and J ends lost 0 bases and 2 bases respectively, with 7 bases between them. This CDR3 is CASSIEQGNTGELFF. The CDR3 DNA is TGTGCCAGTAGTATAGAACAGGGTAACACCGGGGAGCTGTTTTTT.